The T cell receptor (beta chain) under discussion was sequenced for a study of Ad26.COV2.S vaccination and SARS-CoV-2 variants. As for the study in general: It was the COV1001 Ad26.COV2.S trial arm that included the donor. Study results and caveats: Quantification of TCR breadth and depth may have yielded underestimates of total T cell responses. Recipients given vaccine exceeded placebo recipients in spike-specific TCR breadth.

As regards this clone: The target antigen is unknown.

Method: immunoSEQ multiplex PCR; TCRdb's copy keeps in-frame clones and lacks some. The repertoire holds roughly 680,000 clones, 80% to 90% seen once, with about 1.5% in the top ten. Treatment here: approximately 18 received Ad26.COV2.S at low or high dose, single or two shots; 5 received placebo; per-sample allocation not given. Sampling happened 63 days after the first vaccine or placebo injection. This adult donor, from Boston, was 18-55 years old. This CDR3 comprises 16 residues. V lost 5 bases, J lost 3 bases, and 10 bases stayed unmatched. CDR1 is LNHDA, CDR2 SQIVND, per germline (reference sequence).

The chain is built from TRBV19 and TRBJ1-5; 7 nucleotides line up with TRBD1. The material was peripheral blood, obtained in a trial of Ad26.COV2.S vaccine versus placebo. The origin of this receptor is a person aged 18-65 years who received the Ad26.COV2.S COVID-19 vaccine or a placebo. CDR3 loop: CASSLWTGLNNQPQHF. The CDR3 nucleotides are TGTGCCAGTAGTCTCTGGACAGGCCTGAACAATCAGCCCCAGCATTTT.